Shown below are 31 T cell receptor beta chains from a single sample sequenced in a study of cytomegalovirus exposure and HLA in healthy donors. The PCR had 60 Vbeta and 13 Jbeta primers. The assay was immunoSEQ multiplex PCR, and TCRdb's table has in-frame clones only and misses some. The sample yields over 120,000 clones, around four fifths seen once. Source material: PBMCs. The source is a young man in good health and CMV-seropositive.

The chain combines TRBV10-3 with TRBJ2-2, with 7 bases fitting TRBD1. With 4 bases clipped from V and 8 bases from J, the junction kept 10 bases outside the gene matches. CDR1 is ENHRY, CDR2 SYGVKD, per germline. CDR3 size: 15 residues. The CDR3 DNA reads TGTGCCATCAGTGGGTCTCAGGGGGTGTCGGGGGAGCTGTTTTTT. Encoded protein: CAISGSQGVSGELFF.

Of note for this clone: The identical CDR3 is also encoded by other nucleotide sequences in the sample. The chain employs TRBV5-6 and TRBJ2-1, with 11 bases that match TRBD2. V trimming: 2 bases; J trimming: 7 bases; junction bases outside the gene matches: 8. From germline, CDR1 is SGHDT and CDR2 YYEEEE. This CDR3 contains 16 residues. The CDR3 loop reads CASSFLSGGARNEQFF. The CDR3 nucleotides read TGTGCCAGCAGCTTCCTTAGCGGGGGGGCCAGGAATGAGCAGTTCTTC.

The J gene is TRBJ2-1, the V gene TRBV7-3; perhaps TRBD2 as D (6 bases). From germline, CDR1 is SGHTA and CDR2 FQGTGA. The CDR3 has 13 residues. V was shortened by 5 bases and J by 9 bases, with 14 bases between the two germline ends. CDR3 bases: TGTGCCAGCAGCAAGAATGAAGCGGGTGAGCAGTTCTTC. It is translated as CASSKNEAGEQFF.

V is TRBV28 and J is TRBJ2-3, with 10 bases lining up with TRBD2. The CDR3 has 16 amino acids. The junction had 6 bases not matched to a gene; V was cut back by 4 bases and J by 2 bases. Germline V gives CDR1 MDHEN, CDR2 SYDVKM. CDR3 sequence reads: CASSSVAGGNTDTQYF. CDR3 DNA: TGTGCCAGCAGTTCTGTAGCGGGGGGAAACACAGATACGCAGTATTTT.

The chain links TRBV18 to TRBJ1-4, with D unclear. The V end lost 4 bases, the J end lost 6 bases, and 9 bases lay between the germline ends. Germline CDR1 is KGHSH and CDR2 is LQKENI. The CDR3 contains 13 residues. The CDR3 DNA is TGTGCCAGCTCACGGGGAGGTCATGAAAAACTGTTTTTT. The encoded protein is CASSRGGHEKLFF.

The rearrangement uses TRBV30 and TRBJ1-1; maybe TRBD1 (5 bases). The CDR3 is 13 amino acids. With 6 bases removed from V and 5 bases from J, the gap between germline ends came to 16 bases. Germline CDR1 and CDR2: GTSNPN and SVGIG (reference sequence). The CDR3 spells CACGLGGVTEAFF. In DNA form, the CDR3 reads TGTGCCTGCGGGTTGGGGGGGGTAACTGAAGCTTTCTTT.

The chain recombines TRBV29-1 with TRBJ2-7, with D perhaps matching TRBD2 (5 bases). The germline gives CDR1 SQVTM, CDR2 ANQGSEA. The V end was cut by 2 bases, the J end by 9 bases, with 11 bases between. CDR3 length: 11 amino acids. Here the CDR3 DNA reads TGCAGCGTTGAACGGGGAATAGGGCAGTACTTC. Translated, it gives CSVERGIGQYF.

This clone was detected a few times. The chain employs TRBV2 and TRBJ1-1, with D possibly TRBD1 on 6 matching bases. Germline V CDR1 and CDR2: SNHLY, FYNNEI. Trimming shortened V by 6 bases and J by 3 bases, and 14 bases separated the two germline ends. The CDR3 runs to 14 residues. CDR3 sequence reads: CASRTSGAHTEAFF. The CDR3 nucleotides are TGTGCCAGCAGGACATCAGGGGCCCACACTGAAGCTTTCTTT.

The genes are TRBV5-1 and TRBJ1-1; TRBD1 is a possible D gene (6 bases). Germline V gene sequence: CDR1 SGHRS, CDR2 YFSETQ. The CDR3 extends over 14 amino acids. The ends were cut back, 3 bases at V and 1 base at J, with 10 bases in the middle. CDR3 amino acids: CASSSWDKNTEAFF. In DNA, the CDR3 is TGCGCCAGCAGCTCATGGGACAAGAACACTGAAGCTTTCTTT.

The chain has TRBV2 and TRBJ1-1; unclear D gene. The CDR3 is 14 amino acids. Trimming left V 6 bases short and J 2 bases short, with 13 bases between. CDR1 is SNHLY, CDR2 FYNNEI, per germline. CDR3 DNA sequence: TGTGCCAGCAGAAAAGACGGGAGTAACACTGAAGCTTTCTTT. Translated, it gives CASRKDGSNTEAFF. Looking up the rest from reference TRBV2 and TRBJ1-1 gives the full variable domain: EPEVTQTPSHQVTQMGQEVILRCVPISNHLYFYWYRQILGQKVEFLVSFYNNEISEKSEIFDDQFSVERPDGSNFTLKIRSTKLEDSAMYFCASRKDGSNTEAFFGQGTRLTVV.

The rearrangement uses TRBV2 and TRBJ2-2; D perhaps matches TRBD1 (6 bases). Trimming shortened V by 6 bases and J by 5 bases, and 7 bases separated the two germline ends. CDR1 is SNHLY, CDR2 FYNNEI, per germline. CDR3 length: 12 amino acids. CDR3: CASSTGTGELFF. CDR3 DNA: TGTGCCAGCAGCACAGGGACCGGGGAGCTGTTTTTT.

CDR3 DNA: TGTGCCAGCAGCTCCGAGACTAGCGGCAGGCAGTACTTC. As protein: CASSSETSGRQYF. The J gene is TRBJ2-5, the V gene TRBV7-3; 9 bases are a match to TRBD2. Germline V gene data show CDR1 as SGHTA and CDR2 as FQGTGA. V dropped 4 bases and J dropped 11; count of bases not matched to a gene: 8. There are 13 residues in the CDR3. Together with reference TRBV7-3 and TRBJ2-5, the CDR3 gives the full variable domain: GAGVSQTPSNKVTEKGKYVELRCDPISGHTALYWYRQSLGQGPEFLIYFQGTGAADDSGLPNDRFFAVRPEGSVSTLKIQRTERGDSAVYLCASSSETSGRQYFGPGTRLLVL.

This chain joins TRBV7-3 and TRBJ2-3; 9 nucleotides match TRBD1. Trimming took 1 base from V and 2 from J; bases not matched to a gene: 7. The CDR3 length is 17 residues. Germline values: CDR1 SGHTA, CDR2 FQGTGA. Here the CDR3 DNA reads TGTGCCAGCAGCTTAAGGGACAGGGCGGAGAACACAGATACGCAGTATTTT. Its protein is CASSLRDRAENTDTQYF.

This clone showed up just a few times. V gene TRBV28 combines with J gene TRBJ1-1; 8 nucleotides agree with TRBD1. Germline assignment: CDR1 MDHEN and CDR2 SYDVKM. The CDR3 totals 13 residues. Trimming took 8 bases from V and 4 from J; bases not matched to a gene: 6. CDR3 amino acids: CASGVQGGTEAFF. In nucleotides, the CDR3 is TGTGCCAGCGGGGTACAGGGGGGCACTGAAGCTTTCTTT. The full variable domain, in which reference TRBV28 and TRBJ1-1 provide the parts outside the CDR3, is DVKVTQSSRYLVKRTGEKVFLECVQDMDHENMFWYRQDPGLGLRLIYFSYDVKMKEKGDIPEGYSVSREKKERFSLILESASTNQTSMYLCASGVQGGTEAFFGQGTRLTVV.

This clone was detected only a few times. The genes are TRBV7-3 and TRBJ1-1; maybe TRBD1 (6 bases). CDR1 and CDR2 from the germline V gene are SGHTA and FQGTGA. The CDR3 totals 13 residues. Trimming took 4 bases from V and 2 from J, leaving 8 bases between them. CDR3 region: CASSSQGNTEAFF. Written as DNA, the CDR3 is TGTGCCAGCAGCTCACAGGGAAACACTGAAGCTTTCTTT.

To note about this clone: At one end, the junction sequence differs from germline, possibly due to a read error. The chain links TRBV7-9 to TRBJ2-7; perhaps TRBD1 as D (6 bases). The CDR3 is 12 amino acids. The germline V gene has CDR1 SEHNR and CDR2 FQNEAQ (reference sequence). CDR3 coding DNA: TGTTCCAGCAGCGCACAGGGATACGAGCAGTACTTC. It encodes CSSSAQGYEQYF. The full variable domain, rest sourced from reference TRBV7-9 and TRBJ2-7, is DTGVSQNPRHKITKRGQNVTFRCDPISEHNRLYWYRQTLGQGPEFLTYFQNEAQLEKSRLLSDRFSAERPKGSFSTLEIQRTEQGDSAMYLCSSSAQGYEQYFGPGTRLTVT.

The J gene is TRBJ2-1, the V gene TRBV19; TRBD1 agrees at 7 bases. Germline V gene data show CDR1 as LNHDA and CDR2 as SQIVND (reference sequence). CDR3 length: 15 amino acids. With 5 bases clipped from V and 3 bases from J, the junction kept 7 bases outside the gene matches. CDR3 residues: CASSSPQGLYNEQFF. The DNA of the CDR3 is TGTGCCAGTAGTTCCCCACAGGGGCTCTACAATGAGCAGTTCTTC. Full variable domain (outside the CDR3, taken from reference TRBV19 and TRBJ2-1): DGGITQSPKYLFRKEGQNVTLSCEQNLNHDAMYWYRQDPGQGLRLIYYSQIVNDFQKGDIAEGYSVSREKKESFPLTVTSAQKNPTAFYLCASSSPQGLYNEQFFGPGTRLTVL.

The V and J genes are TRBV4-2 and TRBJ2-2; tentative D call: TRBD2 (9 bases). Germline lookup yields CDR1 LGHNA and CDR2 YNFKEQ. The CDR3 has 18 amino acids. Trimming shortened V by 3 bases and J by 6 bases, and 23 bases separated the two germline ends. CDR3 region: CASSQRILAGQDAGELFF. In DNA, the CDR3 is TGTGCCAGCAGCCAGAGAATTCTAGCGGGACAGGATGCCGGGGAGCTGTTTTTT.

V and J are TRBV28 and TRBJ2-2; D ambiguous. Germline assignment: CDR1 MDHEN and CDR2 SYDVKM. V dropped 5 bases and J dropped 2 bases, with 9 bases sitting between them. The CDR3 loop spans 14 amino acids. The CDR3 region has the DNA TGTGCCAGCAGTCCTACCGTAAACACCGGGGAGCTGTTTTTT. It codes for CASSPTVNTGELFF.

On this clone: The same CDR3 is also encoded by other DNA sequences in this sample. V is TRBV28 and J is TRBJ1-1; 8 bases are a match to TRBD1. CDR1 and CDR2 from the germline V gene are MDHEN and SYDVKM. The CDR3 extends over 14 amino acids. Trimming removed 7 bases from V and 5 bases from J; junction bases left unmatched: 9. The CDR3 bases are TGTGCCAGCACCGATACAGGGGGGGTGACTGAAGCTTTCTTT. It encodes CASTDTGGVTEAFF.

V is TRBV6-1 and J is TRBJ1-4, with unresolved D. V lost 3 bases to trimming and J lost 5 bases, with 22 bases between them. The CDR3 length is 18 residues. Germline V gene data show CDR1 as MNHNS and CDR2 as SASEGT. As DNA, the CDR3 is TGTGCCAGCAGTGACTGTCCAAGTCTCCTAGTCGACAATGAAAAACTGTTTTTT. Its protein product is CASSDCPSLLVDNEKLFF.

V gene TRBV5-1 combines with J gene TRBJ2-1; 7 bases fit TRBD1. Germline CDR1 SGHRS, CDR2 YFSETQ. Trimming cost V 4 bases and J 4 bases; bases outside gene matches: 8. The CDR3 runs to 15 residues. The CDR3 DNA is TGCGCCAGCAGCCGTACAGGGGATCCATACAATGAGCAGTTCTTC. Translating it yields CASSRTGDPYNEQFF.

V and J are TRBV28 and TRBJ2-3; a possible D gene is TRBD2 (6 bases). Germline values: CDR1 MDHEN, CDR2 SYDVKM. Deletions cut 3 bases from V and 3 bases from J, with 10 bases between. The CDR3 has 14 residues. CDR3 sequence reads: CASSLNGGTDTQYF. In DNA form, the CDR3 reads TGTGCCAGCAGTTTGAATGGGGGGACAGATACGCAGTATTTT. The variable domain in full, completed from reference TRBV28 and TRBJ2-3, reads DVKVTQSSRYLVKRTGEKVFLECVQDMDHENMFWYRQDPGLGLRLIYFSYDVKMKEKGDIPEGYSVSREKKERFSLILESASTNQTSMYLCASSLNGGTDTQYFGPGTRLTVL.

V usage is TRBV7-8 and J usage is TRBJ1-1; D perhaps matches TRBD1 (5 bases). V lost 5 bases to trimming and J lost 1 base, with 17 bases between them. Germline V gives CDR1 SGHVS, CDR2 FQNEAQ. This CDR3 contains 16 residues. The chain's CDR3 is CASSAGQGNGNTEAFF. In DNA form, the CDR3 reads TGTGCCAGCAGCGCCGGCCAGGGTAACGGGAACACTGAAGCTTTCTTT.

This clone was recorded once. DNA of the CDR3: TGCGCCAGCAGCTTGATGGCTAGCAAATTGGAGACCCAGTACTTC. Amino acids: CASSLMASKLETQYF. This sequence joins TRBV5-1 and TRBJ2-5; weak D call: TRBD2 (5 bases). The CDR3 runs 15 residues. V lost 1 base to trimming and J lost 5 bases, with 15 bases between them. Germline V gene lookup returns CDR1 SGHRS and CDR2 YFSETQ.

The rearrangement links TRBV7-2 to TRBJ2-5; TRBD1 aligns across 8 bases. This CDR3 is 14 amino acids long. CDR1 and CDR2 from the germline V gene are SGHTA and FQGNSA. Trimming at V came to 3 bases and at J to 4 bases, leaving 4 bases not matched to a gene. The CDR3: CASSFNRGRETQYF. CDR3 coding DNA: TGTGCCAGCAGCTTTAACAGGGGGAGAGAGACCCAGTACTTC.

The chain combines TRBV15 with TRBJ2-5; TRBD2 matches 10 bases. J gave up 5 bases and V 0 bases, and 3 bases lay outside the gene matches. Germline lookup yields CDR1 LNHNV and CDR2 YYDKDF (reference sequence). The CDR3 is 15 amino acids. The CDR3 sequence is CATSRDPGLAETQYF. In DNA form, the CDR3 reads TGTGCCACCAGCAGAGACCCGGGACTAGCGGAGACCCAGTACTTC.

The J gene is TRBJ2-3, the V gene TRBV5-4; D may be TRBD2 (5 bases). Trimming stripped 4 bases from V and 4 bases from J, with 10 bases between. The germline gives CDR1 SGHNT, CDR2 YYREEE (reference sequence). This CDR3 has 13 residues. CDR3 sequence (DNA): TGTGCCAGCAGCAGAGGGAGCTCAGATACGCAGTATTTT. It encodes CASSRGSSDTQYF.

The V gene is TRBV27, the J gene TRBJ2-5, with 11 bases aligning to TRBD2. The CDR3 consists of 14 residues. Germline CDR1 and CDR2: MNHEY and SMNVEV (reference sequence). J was trimmed by 3 bases and V by 6 bases; bases with no gene match: 3. This CDR3 is CASSLLAGEETQYF. In nucleotides, the CDR3 is TGTGCCAGCAGCCTACTAGCGGGGGAAGAGACCCAGTACTTC.

CDR3 coding DNA: TGTGCAAGTCGCTTTGGTGGGCAGCTTGGCCCACTCCCCGGGGAGCTGTTTTTT. This gives the protein CASRFGGQLGPLPGELFF. The rearrangement joins TRBV12-2 to TRBJ2-2; the DNA was not used to check the table's D call, TRBD1. TRBV12-2 is annotated as a pseudogene. The CDR3 length is 18 residues.

The CDR3 DNA follows: TGTGCCAGCAGCTTGGGGCCAGGGCGATATGGCTACACCTTC. Amino acid sequence: CASSLGPGRYGYTF. This sequence joins TRBV5-8 and TRBJ1-2, with D tentatively TRBD1 (5 bases). There are 14 residues in the CDR3. The germline V gene has CDR1 SGHTS and CDR2 YDEGEE. Trimming shortened V by 0 bases and J by 5 bases, and 11 bases separated the two germline ends.